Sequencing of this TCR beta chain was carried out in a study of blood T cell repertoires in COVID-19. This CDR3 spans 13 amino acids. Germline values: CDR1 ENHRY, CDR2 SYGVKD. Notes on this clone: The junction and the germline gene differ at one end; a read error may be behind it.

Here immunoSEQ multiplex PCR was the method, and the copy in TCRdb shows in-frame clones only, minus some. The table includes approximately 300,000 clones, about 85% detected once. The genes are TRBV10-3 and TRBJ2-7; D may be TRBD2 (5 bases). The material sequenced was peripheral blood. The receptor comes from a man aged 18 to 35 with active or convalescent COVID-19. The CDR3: CAINEGPPYEQYF. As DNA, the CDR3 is TGTGCCATCAATGAGGGCCCTCCCTACGAGCAGTACTTC.